Following are 19 T cell receptor beta chains from one sample sequenced in a study of cytomegalovirus exposure and HLA in healthy donors. Measured with immunoSEQ multiplex PCR; TCRdb has only the in-frame clones, and not every one. Of 150,000 to 180,000 clones listed, 80% to 90% are singletons. The sequencing sample was made of PBMCs. All receptors come from a man younger than 35 in good health and CMV-seropositive.

This clone was counted ten times or more. This sequence joins TRBV6-1 and TRBJ1-2; possible D gene TRBD1, 6 bases. This CDR3 spans 14 amino acids. Trimming shortened V by 7 bases and J by 1 base, and 13 bases separated the two germline ends. Germline V gene lookup returns CDR1 MNHNS and CDR2 SASEGT. As DNA, the CDR3 is TGTGCCAGCAACGATGGGGGCCTTAACTATGGCTACACCTTC. Its protein is CASNDGGLNYGYTF.

This sequence joins TRBV30 and TRBJ2-7, with D possibly TRBD1 on 5 matching bases. This CDR3 is built from 11 residues. CDR1 is GTSNPN, CDR2 SVGIG, per germline (reference sequence). Deletions cut 3 bases from V and 6 bases from J, with 9 bases between. As DNA, the CDR3 is TGTGCCTGGAGGGGGCTCGTCGAGCAGTACTTC. It translates to CAWRGLVEQYF.

The gene calls are TRBV9 and TRBJ2-7; 9 nucleotides agree with TRBD2. Unmatched junction bases numbered 9, after V lost 4 bases and J lost 4 bases. Germline CDR1 SGDLS, CDR2 YYNGEE. CDR3 length equals 15 residues. This CDR3 is CASSPTGLASYEQYF. CDR3 in DNA: TGTGCCAGCAGCCCCACGGGACTAGCTTCGTACGAGCAGTACTTC.

The genes are TRBV5-1 and TRBJ1-1, with D possibly being TRBD1 (5 bases). Deletions cut 5 bases from V and 1 base from J, with 9 bases between. This CDR3 comprises 13 residues. Germline-derived CDR1 and CDR2 are SGHRS and YFSETQ. The CDR3 protein is CASRPTANTEAFF. CDR3 bases: TGCGCCAGCAGACCGACAGCGAACACTGAAGCTTTCTTT.

The rearrangement uses TRBV7-9 and TRBJ2-5; a possible D gene is TRBD2 (6 bases). CDR3 length: 12 residues. Germline loops: CDR1 SEHNR, CDR2 FQNEAQ (reference sequence). The V gene lost 10 bases and the J gene lost 3 bases, with 12 bases spanning the gap. CDR3 sequence reads: CATTGLEETQYF. CDR3 nucleotide sequence: TGTGCCACTACGGGACTTGAAGAGACCCAGTACTTC.

J is TRBJ1-2 and V is TRBV6-6; 10 nucleotides agree with TRBD1. Losses at the gene ends were 2 bases for V and 3 bases for J; bases not matched to a gene: 6. Germline V lookup: CDR1 MNHNY, CDR2 SVGAGI (reference sequence). The CDR3 is made up of 16 amino acids. The CDR3 spells CASSYIPGTGDYGYTF. In DNA form, the CDR3 reads TGTGCCAGCAGTTACATCCCCGGGACAGGGGACTATGGCTACACCTTC.

The rearrangement uses TRBV6-6 and TRBJ2-5, with TRBD2 matching 15 bases. The CDR3 has 16 amino acids. Losses at the gene ends were 6 bases for V and 2 bases for J; bases not matched to a gene: 4. CDR1 and CDR2 from the germline V gene are MNHNY and SVGAGI (reference sequence). The CDR3, as DNA: TGTGCCAGCAGCGGACTAGCGGGGGGGACACAAGAGACCCAGTACTTC. It is translated as CASSGLAGGTQETQYF.

Here the CDR3 reads CASSHPGRREEQFF. The CDR3 DNA is TGTGCCAGCAGCCACCCGGGGAGGAGAGAAGAGCAGTTCTTC. J is TRBJ2-1 and V is TRBV4-2; a possible D gene is TRBD2 (6 bases). Germline CDR1 and CDR2: LGHNA and YNFKEQ. The CDR3 sequence is 14 residues long. The V gene lost 3 bases and the J gene lost 10 bases, with 16 bases spanning the gap.

The chain is built from TRBV6-5 and TRBJ2-7; 9 nucleotides align to TRBD1. Trimming cost V 7 bases and J 9 bases; bases outside gene matches: 7. Germline loops: CDR1 MNHEY, CDR2 SVGAGI. CDR3 length: 12 amino acids. This CDR3 reads CASTKTGGGQYF. CDR3 DNA sequence: TGTGCCAGCACCAAAACAGGGGGCGGGCAGTACTTC.

The chain joins TRBV27 to TRBJ2-1; D remains unclear. V lost 0 bases, J lost 10 bases, and 13 bases lay in between. The CDR3 runs to 14 residues. CDR1 is MNHEY and CDR2 is SMNVEV in the germline V gene (reference sequence). CDR3 residues: CASSLSLTGKEQFF. DNA for the CDR3: TGTGCCAGCAGTTTATCCCTGACTGGAAAGGAGCAGTTCTTC.

The chain links TRBV19 to TRBJ2-1; 8 bases match TRBD1. After removal of 3 bases from V and 3 bases from J, the junction contained 4 bases not matched to a gene. From germline, CDR1 is LNHDA and CDR2 SQIVND (reference sequence). The CDR3 length is 15 residues. The CDR3 nucleotides read TGTGCCAGTAGTATTCAGGGGGCAGTCTACAATGAGCAGTTCTTC. This codes for CASSIQGAVYNEQFF.

The CDR3 nucleotides read TGTGCCAGCAGCCAGACAGCTAACTATGGCTACACCTTC. Its translation is CASSQTANYGYTF. This chain uses TRBV7-2 with TRBJ1-2; TRBD1 is a possible D gene (5 bases). Germline CDR1 reads SGHTA; CDR2 reads FQGNSA. V was shortened by 5 bases and J by 0 bases, with 7 bases between the two germline ends. The CDR3 spans 13 residues.

J is TRBJ2-3 and V is TRBV6-5, with TRBD1 as a possible D gene (6 bases). Trimming removed 5 bases from V and 6 bases from J, with 15 bases in between. The CDR3 runs 14 residues. Germline loops: CDR1 MNHEY, CDR2 SVGAGI. In DNA form, the CDR3 reads TGTGCCAGCAGTCTCGACAGGAAAAAGGATACGCAGTATTTT. Its translation is CASSLDRKKDTQYF.

CDR3 amino acids: CASSPRGATDTQYF. The CDR3 coding sequence is TGTGCCAGCAGCCCCAGGGGTGCCACAGATACGCAGTATTTT. This rearrangement joins TRBV9 to TRBJ2-3; possibly TRBD1 for D (6 bases). V gave up 4 bases and J gave up 2 bases, with 11 bases separating them. The CDR3 is made up of 14 amino acids. Germline lookup yields CDR1 SGDLS and CDR2 YYNGEE.

This clone has more than one count but fewer than ten. The J gene is TRBJ2-2, the V gene TRBV7-9; 9 positions match TRBD2. J lost 0 bases, V lost 5 bases, and 10 bases had no gene match. The germline CDR1 and CDR2 sequences are SEHNR and FQNEAQ (reference sequence). This CDR3 spans 18 amino acids. The CDR3 region has the DNA TGTGCCAGCAGCACCCAGCTGGGACTAGCACCGAACACCGGGGAGCTGTTTTTT. Its translation: CASSTQLGLAPNTGELFF.

This rearrangement joins TRBV11-2 to TRBJ1-1, with D possibly matching TRBD1 (5 bases). The V and J ends lost 5 bases and 4 bases respectively, with 14 bases between them. The CDR3 consists of 14 residues. The germline CDR1 and CDR2 sequences are SGHAT and FQNNGV. CDR3 nucleotides: TGTGCCAGCAGCAGCCGGCAGGGCCCCACTGAAGCTTTCTTT. Amino acids: CASSSRQGPTEAFF.

This clone was counted once. This rearrangement joins TRBV9 to TRBJ2-5; possible D gene TRBD1, 6 bases. The V end was cut by 8 bases, the J end by 3 bases, with 14 bases between. The CDR3 contains 13 residues. Per the germline V gene, CDR1 is SGDLS and CDR2 is YYNGEE. CDR3 nucleotide sequence: TGTGCCAGAGATTACAGGGTGGAAGAGACCCAGTACTTC. It encodes CARDYRVEETQYF.

V and J are TRBV7-2 and TRBJ1-2, with 7 bases lining up with TRBD1. V trimming: 5 bases; J trimming: 7 bases; junction bases outside the gene matches: 13. Per the germline V gene, CDR1 is SGHTA and CDR2 is FQGNSA. This CDR3 contains 15 residues. CDR3 nucleotides: TGTGCCAGCAGCCTTGGGACAGCCCTAACGGGTGGCTACACCTTC. Its protein is CASSLGTALTGGYTF.

J is TRBJ1-1 and V is TRBV28, with D possibly being TRBD1 (6 bases). Per germline, CDR1 MDHEN and CDR2 SYDVKM. Trimming shortened V by 6 bases and J by 5 bases, and 16 bases separated the two germline ends. The CDR3 contains 14 residues. The CDR3 DNA reads as TGTGCCAGCAGCAGACAGACCGGGACAACTGAAGCTTTCTTT. Amino acids: CASSRQTGTTEAFF.